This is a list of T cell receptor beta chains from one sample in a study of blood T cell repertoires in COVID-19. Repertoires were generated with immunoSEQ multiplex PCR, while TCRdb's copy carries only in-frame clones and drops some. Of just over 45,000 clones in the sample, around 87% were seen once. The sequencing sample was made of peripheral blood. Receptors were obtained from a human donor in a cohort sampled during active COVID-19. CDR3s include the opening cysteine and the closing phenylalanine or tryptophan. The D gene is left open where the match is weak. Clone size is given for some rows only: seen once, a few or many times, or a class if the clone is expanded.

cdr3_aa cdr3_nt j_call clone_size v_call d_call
CASSQWDSANYGYTF TGTGCCAGCAGCCAATGGGACAGTGCTAACTATGGCTACACCTTC TRBJ1-2 NA TRBV9 TRBD1
CASSLTGLAQETQYF TGTGCCAGCAGCTTAACGGGACTAGCACAAGAGACCCAGTACTTC TRBJ2-5 NA TRBV7-3 TRBD2
CASGVKSYEQYF TGTGCCAGCGGAGTAAAGAGCTACGAGCAGTACTTC TRBJ2-7 NA TRBV7-9 NA
CASSIGRYYEQYF TGTGCCAGTAGTATTGGCAGGTACTACGAGCAGTACTTC TRBJ2-7 few TRBV19 NA
CASSQASGSLDEQFF TGTGCCAGCAGCCAAGCTAGCGGGAGCCTGGATGAGCAGTTCTTC TRBJ2-1 NA TRBV3-1/TRBV3-2 TRBD2
CASSDTNYGYTF TGTGCCAGCAGTGACACTAACTATGGCTACACCTTC TRBJ1-2 once TRBV6-2/TRBV6-3 NA
CASSLYLAEDEQFF TGTGCCAGCAGTTTATATCTAGCGGAGGATGAGCAGTTCTTC TRBJ2-1 NA TRBV28 TRBD2
CASSPGDGILYEQYF TGCGCCAGCAGCCCGGGGGATGGGATTCTCTACGAGCAGTACTTC TRBJ2-7 NA TRBV4-1 NA
CASSHRTSNVNEQFF TGTGCCAGCAGCCACCGGACTAGCAACGTCAATGAGCAGTTCTTC TRBJ2-1 NA TRBV3-1/TRBV3-2 TRBD2
CASNRWEGTNEQYF TGTGCCAGCAATCGATGGGAGGGGACGAACGAGCAGTACTTC TRBJ2-7 NA TRBV6-5 TRBD2
CAISVYYPAPYEQYF TGTGCCATCAGTGTCTATTACCCCGCTCCCTACGAGCAGTACTTC TRBJ2-7 few TRBV10-3 NA
CASGLRLAGGPHEQFF TGTGCTAGTGGTTTGAGACTAGCGGGAGGGCCACATGAGCAGTTCTTC TRBJ2-1 NA TRBV12-5 TRBD2
CASSRTWASSYNSPLHF TGTGCCAGCAGTCGTACCTGGGCGAGCTCCTATAATTCACCCCTCCACTTT TRBJ1-6 once TRBV6-6 NA
CAISESGGANQPQHF TGTGCCATCAGTGAGTCAGGAGGGGCTAATCAGCCCCAGCATTTT TRBJ1-5 few TRBV10-3 NA
CASSWGLAEPIYNEQFF TGTGCCAGCAGCTGGGGACTAGCGGAGCCGATTTACAATGAGCAGTTCTTC TRBJ2-1 NA TRBV5-6 TRBD2
CASSQDPAGTPFF TGTGCCAGCAGCCAAGATCCCGCCGGGACTCCTTTCTTC TRBJ2-1 NA TRBV3-1/TRBV3-2 NA
CASGTGRANEQFF TGTGCCAGCGGGACAGGGAGGGCCAATGAGCAGTTCTTC TRBJ2-1 NA TRBV12-3/TRBV12-4 TRBD1
CASSPPVVPSGYTF TGCGCCAGCAGCCCCCCCGTAGTGCCCTCGGGCTACACCTTC TRBJ1-2 NA TRBV4-1 NA
CASAGQGRETQYF TGTGCCAGTGCCGGACAGGGGCGAGAGACCCAGTACTTC TRBJ2-5 NA TRBV19 TRBD1
CASSPGTSGRTYNEQFF TGTGCCAGCAGCCCTGGGACTAGCGGGCGAACCTACAATGAGCAGTTCTTC TRBJ2-1 few TRBV7-6 TRBD2
CASGLGRGGSSTDTQYF TGTGCTAGTGGTTTGGGCCGCGGGGGATCTAGCACAGATACGCAGTATTTT TRBJ2-3 NA TRBV12-5 TRBD2
CASSPPIRSGSYNEQFF TGTGCCAGCAGCCCACCGATCCGCAGCGGGTCCTACAATGAGCAGTTCTTC TRBJ2-1 once TRBV7-9 NA
CASSVGFGETSYEQYF TGTGCCAGCAGTGTCGGGTTTGGAGAGACGTCCTACGAGCAGTACTTC TRBJ2-7 NA TRBV2 NA
CASSGRGAGKDTQYF TGTGCCAGCAGCGGACGGGGAGCGGGAAAGGATACGCAGTATTTT TRBJ2-3 NA TRBV9 TRBD2
CASSSIRRVGAGANVLTF TGTGCCAGCAGCTCAATTAGGCGTGTGGGCGCCGGGGCCAACGTCCTGACTTTC TRBJ2-6 NA TRBV11-2 NA
CASSLRSGLKNIQYF TGTGCCAGCAGTTTAAGGTCAGGGTTGAAAAACATTCAGTACTTC TRBJ2-4 NA TRBV28 NA
CASTPRAVSYEQYF TGTGCCAGCACCCCGAGGGCAGTCTCCTACGAGCAGTACTTC TRBJ2-7 NA TRBV7-2 NA
CASSPDRGSYNEQFF TGTGCCAGCAGTCCTGACAGGGGCTCCTACAATGAGCAGTTCTTC TRBJ2-1 NA TRBV2 TRBD1
CVSGQGVNSPLHF TGTGTATCGGGGCAGGGGGTTAATTCACCCCTCCACTTT TRBJ1-6 NA TRBV30 TRBD1
CASRNSGRVDEQFF TGTGCCAGTCGCAATAGCGGGAGAGTAGATGAGCAGTTCTTC TRBJ2-1 NA TRBV19 TRBD2
CASSVGNSGNTDTQYF TGTGCCAGCAGCGTAGGAAATAGCGGGAACACAGATACGCAGTATTTT TRBJ2-3 NA TRBV9 TRBD2
CASSARESGPYNEQFF TGTGCCAGCAGCGCGAGAGAAAGCGGGCCCTACAATGAGCAGTTCTTC TRBJ2-1 once TRBV11-3 NA
CASSFGGNIQYF TGCGCCAGCAGCTTCGGGGGAAACATTCAGTACTTC TRBJ2-4 NA TRBV5-1 NA
CASSLAAGGPEETQYF TGTGCCAGCAGCTTGGCGGCGGGAGGGCCTGAAGAGACCCAGTACTTC TRBJ2-5 once TRBV5-4 TRBD2
CASSILWPNSNQPQHF TGTGCCAGTAGTATACTCTGGCCGAATAGCAATCAGCCCCAGCATTTT TRBJ1-5 NA TRBV19 NA
CASSRGITGVEQYF TGTGCCAGCAGTCGGGGGATTACAGGTGTCGAGCAGTACTTC TRBJ2-7 NA TRBV5-6 NA
CASRSRDVTSGFSYEQYF TGTGCAAGTCGCTCAAGGGACGTCACTAGCGGGTTCTCCTACGAGCAGTACTTC TRBJ2-7 NA TRBV12-2 NA
CASSVVDTQYF TGTGCCAGCAGTGTCGTGGATACGCAGTATTTT TRBJ2-3 NA TRBV25-1 NA
CSVDRTANNIFNYGYTF TGCAGCGTTGACAGAACAGCCAATAACATATTTAACTATGGCTACACCTTC TRBJ1-2 NA TRBV29-1 NA
CASSARLAGSGNEQFF TGTGCCAGCAGCGCCCGGCTAGCGGGATCTGGCAATGAGCAGTTCTTC TRBJ2-1 NA TRBV9 TRBD2
CASSSGQGFSETQYF TGCGCCAGCAGTTCGGGTCAGGGCTTCTCAGAGACCCAGTACTTC TRBJ2-5 NA TRBV5-1 NA
CASTPTAFNRGNEKLFF TGTGCCAGTACCCCAACGGCTTTTAACAGGGGTAATGAAAAACTGTTTTTT TRBJ1-4 once TRBV19 TRBD1
CASSPGGQLSFLGNEKLFF TGTGCCAGCAGCCCCGGGGGGCAGCTGTCCTTTTTAGGCAATGAAAAACTGTTTTTT TRBJ1-4 NA TRBV7-9 NA
CAISRDRGVGGNQPQHF TGTGCCATCAGTCGCGACAGGGGAGTTGGAGGCAATCAGCCCCAGCATTTT TRBJ1-5 NA TRBV10-3 TRBD1
CASSLEGLAGNEQFF TGTGCCAGCAGCTTAGAAGGACTAGCGGGCAATGAGCAGTTCTTC TRBJ2-1 NA TRBV11-1 TRBD2
CASSAVSYNEQFF TGTGCCAGCAGCGCGGTCTCCTACAATGAGCAGTTCTTC TRBJ2-1 NA TRBV6-5 NA
CASTGTGSTDTQYF TGTGCCAGCACCGGGACAGGGAGCACAGATACGCAGTATTTT TRBJ2-3 NA TRBV7-9 TRBD1
CASSLRGQNTEAFF TGTGCCAGCAGCTTACGGGGACAGAACACTGAAGCTTTCTTT TRBJ1-1 once TRBV7-3 NA
CASSQGYPGEQNTQYF TGCGCCAGCAGCCAAGGTTACCCGGGGGAGCAAAATACGCAGTATTTT TRBJ2-3 NA TRBV4-1 NA
CAWNRDRVDEQFF TGTGCCTGGAATCGGGACAGGGTCGATGAGCAGTTCTTC TRBJ2-1 NA TRBV30 TRBD1
CASRQISYNEQFF TGTGCCAGCAGACAGATCTCCTACAATGAGCAGTTCTTC TRBJ2-1 NA TRBV6-5 NA
CASSVGPRGTPPNYGYTF TGTGCCAGCAGCGTAGGGCCAAGGGGGACACCTCCTAACTATGGCTACACCTTC TRBJ1-2 NA TRBV9 NA
CASSYARTSGTDTQYF TGTGCCAGCAGTTATGCCCGGACTAGCGGCACAGATACGCAGTATTTT TRBJ2-3 NA TRBV6-5 TRBD2
CASSPGTGGETQYF TGTGCCAGCAGCCCCGGGACAGGCGGAGAGACCCAGTACTTC TRBJ2-5 NA TRBV3-1/TRBV3-2 TRBD1